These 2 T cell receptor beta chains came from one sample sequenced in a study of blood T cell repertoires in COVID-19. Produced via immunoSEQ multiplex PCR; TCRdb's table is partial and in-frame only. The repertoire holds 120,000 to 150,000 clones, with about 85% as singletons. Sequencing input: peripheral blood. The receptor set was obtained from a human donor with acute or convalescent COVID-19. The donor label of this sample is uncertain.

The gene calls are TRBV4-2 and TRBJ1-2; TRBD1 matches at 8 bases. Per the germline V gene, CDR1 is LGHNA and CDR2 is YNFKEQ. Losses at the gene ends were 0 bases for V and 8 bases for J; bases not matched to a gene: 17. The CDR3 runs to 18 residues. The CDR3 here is CASSQDYATGGFLRGYTF. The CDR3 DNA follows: TGTGCCAGCAGCCAAGACTACGCTACAGGGGGTTTTTTGCGAGGCTACACCTTC.

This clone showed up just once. CDR3: CASSSKTGVNEKLFF. In DNA form, the CDR3 reads TGTGCCAGCAGTTCCAAGACAGGGGTGAATGAAAAACTGTTTTTT. The J gene is TRBJ1-4, the V gene TRBV5-4; TRBD1 aligns across 8 bases. Unmatched junction bases numbered 8, after V lost 5 bases and J lost 5 bases. CDR1 is SGHNT, CDR2 YYREEE, per germline (reference sequence). The CDR3 is made up of 15 amino acids.